The T cell receptor (beta chain) under discussion was sequenced for a study of shared clonotypes between healthy human individuals. Whole-study results and caveats: A handful of donors shared about 4.5% of their naive CD4 clonotypes. Naive subsets, compared against memory subsets, generally had larger estimated richness values.

Terminally differentiated effector memory CD45RA+ cells were left out of the naive CD8 fraction, which was CD45RO-negative and positively selected for CCR7. J was trimmed by 2 bases and V by 1 base; bases with no gene match: 11. Germline-derived CDR1 and CDR2 are SEHNR and FQNEAQ (reference sequence). This CDR3 contains 18 residues. An assay was performed, and its level was deep. Data came from immunoSEQ multiplex PCR; TCRdb stores just in-frame clones and leaves some out. The sample has some 2.1 million clones; over 85% are singletons. About this clone: What it binds is unknown.

The sample consisted of naive CD8+ T cells from PBMCs. The TCR originated in a young man in good health. Some clones in this sample may be carry-over from other donors' samples. The gene calls are TRBV7-9 and TRBJ1-5; 7 bases are shared with TRBD1. CDR3 residues: CASSLVFVGGGGNQPQHF. CDR3 nucleotides: TGTGCCAGCAGCTTAGTTTTTGTAGGGGGCGGGGGCAATCAGCCCCAGCATTTT. Combining the CDR3 with reference TRBV7-9 and TRBJ1-5 gives the whole variable domain DTGVSQNPRHKITKRGQNVTFRCDPISEHNRLYWYRQTLGQGPEFLTYFQNEAQLEKSRLLSDRFSAERPKGSFSTLEIQRTEQGDSAMYLCASSLVFVGGGGNQPQHFGDGTRLSIL.